The 9 T cell receptor beta chains below come from one sample, sequenced in a study of PD-1 and CTLA-4 blockade in melanoma. Sequencing used immunoSEQ multiplex PCR; TCRdb keeps in-frame clones, though not all of them. This table holds around 16,000 clones, about 71% found once. This specimen was CD8+ T cells from peripheral blood, taken from a patient given anti-PD-1 treatment. These receptors were taken from a human donor with melanoma.

The V call is TRBV27, the J call TRBJ1-3, with TRBD1 identical over 7 bases. CDR3 length: 14 residues. The V gene end was trimmed by 6 bases and the J gene end by 2 bases; junction bases not matched to a gene: 4. CDR1 and CDR2 from the germline V gene are MNHEY and SMNVEV (reference sequence). CDR3 DNA sequence: TGTGCCAGCAGCCGCGGGACAGCTGGAAACACCATATATTTT. It yields the protein CASSRGTAGNTIYF.

V is TRBV4-2 and J is TRBJ1-2; TRBD1 matches 7 bases. The germline V gene encodes CDR1 LGHNA and CDR2 YNFKEQ. The CDR3 totals 14 residues. Losses at the gene ends were 0 bases for V and 4 bases for J; bases not matched to a gene: 2. The CDR3 loop is CASSQERGRYGYTF. The CDR3 DNA follows: TGTGCCAGCAGCCAAGAGAGGGGGCGCTATGGCTACACCTTC.

The chain recombines TRBV12-3 or TRBV12-4 with TRBJ1-1; D is unclear. This CDR3 contains 12 residues. The germline V and J ends were trimmed by 1 base and 6 bases, with 6 bases remaining between them. The CDR3 sequence is CASSLGRSEAFF. The CDR3 DNA follows: TGTGCCAGCAGTTTAGGCAGGTCTGAAGCTTTCTTT.

In its sample, this clone was seen once. The V gene is TRBV13, the J gene TRBJ1-5; 7 bases map to TRBD1. This CDR3 comprises 16 residues. After removal of 0 bases from V and 2 bases from J, the junction contained 4 bases not matched to a gene. Germline lookup yields CDR1 PRHDT and CDR2 FYEKMQ (reference sequence). CDR3 coding DNA: TGTGCCAGCAGCTTAGGGGCAGGGGGAGGCAATCAGCCCCAGCATTTT. It translates to CASSLGAGGGNQPQHF.

The rearrangement uses TRBV24-1 and TRBJ2-1; D remains ambiguous. Trimming removed 0 bases at V and 10 bases at J, with 9 bases between. The germline V gene encodes CDR1 KGHDR and CDR2 SFDVKD. This CDR3 region has 13 residues. For the CDR3, the DNA is TGTGCCACCAGTGATTTGTCCGGATCCGAGCAGTTCTTC. This codes for CATSDLSGSEQFF.

This clone was seen a few times. The genes are TRBV7-9 and TRBJ2-7; perhaps TRBD1 as D (5 bases). V was pared by 5 bases and J by 6 bases, with 8 bases between. CDR1 and CDR2 (germline): SEHNR, FQNEAQ (reference sequence). The CDR3 consists of 11 residues. The CDR3 DNA reads as TGTGCCAGCAGCCCTACAGGCGAGCAGTACTTC. Translating gives CASSPTGEQYF.

The CDR3 sequence is CASSQDWDGAYGYTF. The CDR3 DNA sequence: TGTGCCAGCAGCCAAGACTGGGACGGAGCTTATGGCTACACCTTC. The chain joins TRBV3-1 (or the pseudogene TRBV3-2) to TRBJ1-2; maybe TRBD1 (5 bases). The CDR3 is made up of 15 amino acids. V lost 0 bases, J lost 5 bases, and 13 bases lay in between. Per the germline V gene, CDR1 is LGHDT and CDR2 is YNNKEL (reference sequence).

This clone was picked up a small number of times. The rearrangement joins TRBV4-1 to TRBJ2-7; 7 bases are a match to TRBD2. The CDR3 runs to 14 residues. Germline values: CDR1 MGHRA, CDR2 YSYEKL. Unmatched junction bases numbered 5, after V lost 6 bases and J lost 0 bases. For the CDR3, the DNA is TGCGCCAGCAGTCTAGCGGAGGACTCCTACGAGCAGTACTTC. Its translation: CASSLAEDSYEQYF.

The CDR3 sequence is CASSLEGARTEAFF. CDR3 bases: TGTGCCAGCAGTTTAGAGGGGGCGCGTACTGAAGCTTTCTTT. The chain recombines TRBV28 with TRBJ1-1, with 7 bases matching TRBD1. V lost 2 bases to trimming and J lost 5 bases; unmatched junction nucleotides: 5. The CDR3 has 14 residues. CDR1 is MDHEN, CDR2 SYDVKM, per germline.